This TCR beta chain was documented in a study of blood T cell repertoires in COVID-19 (dated by TCRdb to 2018 to 2020). Notes on the research overall: Collaborator samples came from the United States, Italy and Spain and covered acute and convalescent phases of COVID-19. The material from the prospective study consisted of cDNA or gDNA derived from T cells, B-cell-depleted T cells, or PBMCs. Deeply sampled blood TCRbeta repertoires from subjects exposed to, actively infected with, or recovered from COVID-19 were included in the dataset. The repertoires were made available in a free public database intended to serve as a resource for research on the immune response to SARS-CoV-2. The samples were drawn from two sources: the first 160 participants of the ongoing ImmuneRACE study, and 1,254 subjects contributed by 6 global collaborators. Sample metadata almost always included a de-identified subject ID, COVID-19 status, age in years and sex. Where available, HLA class I and class II types were obtained from metadata supplied by the sample provider rather than from assay-based typing.

Another Seattle source contributed samples from volunteer blood donors who had recovered from COVID-19. Whole blood was collected in K2EDTA tubes by collaborating institutions according to the institutions' own protocols. For TCRbeta analysis, collaborators shipped samples as frozen whole blood, isolated PBMCs, or DNA extracted from either of those sample types. Overall study results and their limits: The amount of clinical and demographic metadata varied by source and participant and was provided uncurated.

The CDR3 runs 16 residues from the cysteine to the phenylalanine. Left in the record is the CDR3 DNA by itself, 48 bases read in frame from the first base. V is trimmed back by 4 bases and J by 6 bases, and the junction contains 9 bases that no gene match accounts for. CDR1 and CDR2 are read off the germline V gene as MGHRA and YSYEKL. For this clone: What this receptor recognizes is not known. Base qualities are not provided; no much larger clone lies one nucleotide away.

The immunoSEQ Assay, a bias-controlled multiplex PCR, was used to amplify TCRbeta CDR3 regions from genomic DNA. Turning to the authors' computational methods: Nucleated cell counts per sample were estimated from amplification of reference gene primers within the assay. To quantify the absolute abundance of each unique TCRbeta CDR3 rearrangement, sequence reads were collapsed and filtered. Productive Simpson clonality was computed per sample as the square root of Simpson's diversity index over productive rearrangements. TCRdb obtained this table from immuneACCESS and retained in-frame rearrangements with V and J assigned. These tables miss some clones; where compared with another copy, unresolved V genes account for less than half of the shortfall, and the remainder is unexplained. The V and J calls and clone size were taken over from that table, and D and trimming were inferred from the DNA. The sample table records some 230,000 clones; less than 90% of these occur just once. Jointly, the top ten make up 4.5% to 6% of the sample.

The chain uses TRBV4-1 and TRBJ2-1; the central 10 bases match TRBD1. What was sequenced was peripheral blood. The sequence was collected from a woman aged 55-69 years who had recovered from COVID-19. The DNA reads TGCGCCAGCAGCCCGGTTGCCGGGACAGGGGTCAATGAGCAGTTCTTC. It specifies CASSPVAGTGVNEQFF.